Shown below are 26 T cell receptor beta chains from a single sample sequenced in a study of regulatory T cells in long-lasting Graves disease. The time point is: newly diagnosed GD, antithyroid drugs for less than 3 months. Preparation of the TCR library used RNA extracted from PBMCs. Researchers made TCR beta libraries by using iRepertoire HTBI primers and running Arm-PCR on CDR3 regions. One entry per CDR3 protein results from TCRdb running MiXCR on the multiplex PCR reads. This sample has 530,000 or so distinct CDR3 sequences, with roughly 14% found just once. This same sample was also taken into another study, of T cells in Graves' hyperthyroidism and ophthalmopathy.

Sequencing was performed on peripheral blood mononuclear cells (PBMCs), taken at new diagnosis, from a patient treated with antithyroid drugs. The origin of the receptors is a man younger than 45 with Graves disease.

The table lists this clonotype with many counts. The CDR3 DNA is TGTGCCAGCAGCTTGGGGGGAGGTTCTCCTGAGCAGTTCTTC. Protein: CASSLGGGSPEQFF. The chain links TRBV11-2 to TRBJ2-1; TRBD2 might be the D (6 bases). This CDR3 comprises 14 residues. The germline V gene encodes CDR1 SGHAT and CDR2 FQNNGV. The V end lost 3 bases, the J end lost 9 bases, and 15 bases lay between the germline ends.

In this sample, this clonotype turned up many times. V and J are TRBV2 and TRBJ2-7, with a weak D call TRBD1 (5 bases). Germline V gives CDR1 SNHLY, CDR2 FYNNEI. The CDR3 extends over 14 amino acids. Between the trimmed V and J ends, which lost 3 bases and 3 bases, there was a span of 12 bases. CDR3 in amino acids: CASSEEGVGYEQYF. As DNA, the CDR3 is TGTGCCAGCAGTGAGGAAGGGGTCGGCTACGAGCAGTACTTC. Variable domain in full (rest from reference TRBV2 and TRBJ2-7): EPEVTQTPSHQVTQMGQEVILRCVPISNHLYFYWYRQILGQKVEFLVSFYNNEISEKSEIFDDQFSVERPDGSNFTLKIRSTKLEDSAMYFCASSEEGVGYEQYFGPGTRLTVT.

Remarks on this clonotype: One base away lies a much larger clone, so this may be a sequencing read error. The rearrangement uses TRBV29-1 and TRBJ1-2; D is unresolved. Germline-derived CDR1 and CDR2 are SQVTM and ANQGSEA. V gave up 5 bases and J gave up 6 bases, with 10 bases separating them. This CDR3 contains 11 residues. CDR3 in DNA: TGCAGCGTTTGTGTAGGCGATGGCTACACCTTC. This encodes CSVCVGDGYTF.

This clonotype appeared many times. This chain uses TRBV20-1 with TRBJ2-1; 9 bases fit TRBD2. The CDR3 is made up of 14 amino acids. Per the germline V gene, CDR1 is DFQATT and CDR2 is SNEGSKA (reference sequence). The J segment lost 8 bases and the V segment lost 3 bases, leaving 8 bases of the junction unmatched. The DNA for the CDR3 is TGCAGTGCTAGGGTAGCGGGAGTGGAGCATGAGCAGTTCTTC. This encodes CSARVAGVEHEQFF.

This clonotype was seen more than once but under ten times. This chain uses TRBV6-4 with TRBJ1-2; the D is unclear. Germline assignment: CDR1 MRHNA and CDR2 SNTAGT. The CDR3 contains 13 residues. V was cut by 8 bases and J by 4 bases, with 14 bases left in between. Here the CDR3 reads CASLGPGTYGYTF. DNA of the CDR3: TGTGCCAGCCTTGGTCCGGGAACCTATGGCTACACCTTC.

This clonotype was counted at least ten times. The V gene is TRBV6-1, the J gene TRBJ2-4; 8 nucleotides line up with TRBD2. With V trimmed by 7 bases and J by 7 bases, 15 bases remained unmatched. The V gene's germline CDR1 is MNHNS and CDR2 SASEGT. The CDR3 is 16 residues long. The CDR3 DNA reads as TGTGCCAGCAACAAAGGGACAACAACGGGAGGGAACATTCAGTACTTC. Translation gives CASNKGTTTGGNIQYF.

This clonotype occurred many times. This rearrangement joins TRBV10-3 to TRBJ1-2; D is unresolved. There are 16 residues in the CDR3. Germline V gene lookup returns CDR1 ENHRY and CDR2 SYGVKD. With 2 bases removed from V and 5 bases from J, the gap between germline ends came to 18 bases. CDR3 region: CAISELSPTDDYGYTF. In nucleotides, the CDR3 is TGTGCCATCAGTGAGCTCAGCCCGACTGATGATTATGGCTACACCTTC.

This clonotype has a count of ten or more. The chain uses TRBV13 and TRBJ2-7, with 10 bases identical to TRBD1. This CDR3 is 15 amino acids long. The V gene's germline CDR1 is PRHDT and CDR2 FYEKMQ (reference sequence). J lost 1 base, V lost 4 bases, and 4 bases had no gene match. In DNA form, the CDR3 reads TGTGCCAGCAGCTCCGCGGGACAGGGGTCCTACGAGCAGTACTTC. Translating gives CASSSAGQGSYEQYF.

The chain is built from TRBV5-1 and TRBJ2-7; 10 nucleotides agree with TRBD1. The CDR3 is 17 residues long. The V and J ends lost 4 bases and 6 bases, in that order; junction bases with no gene match: 16. CDR1 is SGHRS and CDR2 is YFSETQ in the germline V gene. The CDR3 sequence is CASSLSRLGTGVREQYF. In nucleotides, the CDR3 is TGCGCCAGCAGCCTTTCGAGGTTGGGGACAGGGGTTCGCGAGCAGTACTTC.

The rearrangement links TRBV29-1 to TRBJ1-1; 9 bases are shared with TRBD1. CDR1 and CDR2 (germline): SQVTM, ANQGSEA. V lost 3 bases, J lost 1 base, and 9 bases stayed unmatched. This CDR3 contains 16 residues. CDR3 loop: CSVDRGTGWRNTEAFF. The CDR3 bases are TGCAGCGTTGATAGGGGGACAGGGTGGAGGAACACTGAAGCTTTCTTT.

This clonotype was seen a handful of times. The gene calls are TRBV27 and TRBJ1-3; 7 bases are shared with TRBD1. Per germline, CDR1 MNHEY and CDR2 SMNVEV (reference sequence). This CDR3 comprises 14 residues. V shed 7 bases, J shed 4 bases, and the junction held 7 bases outside the gene matches. CDR3 sequence reads: CASKMTGSGNTIYF. The CDR3 bases are TGTGCCAGCAAAATGACAGGGTCCGGAAACACCATATATTTT.

A note on this clonotype: With a much larger clone just one base away, this may be a read error. J is TRBJ2-7 and V is TRBV11-1; possibly TRBD2 for D (5 bases). Germline CDR1 SGHAT, CDR2 FQDESV (reference sequence). This CDR3 contains 14 residues. V was cut by 2 bases and J by 5 bases, with 13 bases left in between. CDR3 amino acids: CASSLRGPHHEQYF. DNA for the CDR3: TGTGCCAGCAGCTTACGGGGTCCGCACCACGAGCAGTACTTC.

The chain carries TRBV7-9 and TRBJ2-5, with D possibly matching TRBD1 (5 bases). With 0 bases removed from V and 5 bases from J, the gap between germline ends came to 13 bases. The CDR3 sequence is 15 residues long. Germline V gene lookup returns CDR1 SEHNR and CDR2 FQNEAQ (reference sequence). CDR3 DNA sequence: TGTGCCAGCAGCTTAGCAGTGGCAGGGCCCGAGACCCAGTACTTC. Encoded protein: CASSLAVAGPETQYF.

This clonotype occurred many times. The chain has TRBV27 and TRBJ2-2; D is perhaps TRBD1 or TRBD2 (5 bases each). Germline CDR1 reads MNHEY; CDR2 reads SMNVEV (reference sequence). This CDR3 has 15 residues. The V end lost 2 bases, the J end lost 8 bases, and 15 bases lay between the germline ends. The DNA of the CDR3 is TGTGCCAGCAGTTTAGGGGGACGGTGGGATGGGGAGCTGTTTTTT. The encoded protein is CASSLGGRWDGELFF.

This clonotype has ten or more counts. The gene calls are TRBV20-1 and TRBJ2-3; D gene ambiguous. The germline V and J ends were trimmed by 6 bases and 4 bases, with 14 bases remaining between them. The CDR3 has 13 residues. The V gene's germline CDR1 is DFQATT and CDR2 SNEGSKA (reference sequence). CDR3 in DNA: TGCAGTGCGTCCGTAAGCGTTGCAGATACGCAGTATTTT. Translation: CSASVSVADTQYF.

As regards this clonotype: A far larger clone differs by one base, so this is likely a read error. The rearrangement uses TRBV24-1 and TRBJ2-7; possible D gene TRBD1, 6 bases. Judging by the DNA end, TRBJ2-5 fits better; the J call may be wrong. This CDR3 is built from 15 residues. Germline V gene data show CDR1 as KGHDR and CDR2 as SFDVKD. CDR3 in DNA: TGTGCCACCAGTGAGGATATAAGGACAGTGGAGACCCAGTACTTC. Amino acid sequence: CATSEDIRTVETQYF.

The sample holds a few counts of this clonotype. A much larger clonotype is one base distant, so this may be a read error. The rearrangement links TRBV6-1 to TRBJ2-3; D is ambiguous. The CDR3 spans 14 residues. The germline V gene has CDR1 MNHNS and CDR2 SASEGT. The CDR3 reads CASSDRPGWDTQCF. The CDR3 DNA sequence: TGTGCCAGCAGTGACAGGCCGGGTTGGGATACGCAGTGTTTT.

This clonotype was found a few times. The CDR3 region is CSARGSGRGNVGELFF. CDR3 DNA sequence: TGCAGTGCTAGGGGTAGCGGGAGAGGAAATGTCGGGGAGCTGTTTTTT. The chain employs TRBV20-1 and TRBJ2-2, with 9 bases fitting TRBD2. This CDR3 region has 16 residues. Trimming removed 3 bases from V and 7 bases from J; junction bases left unmatched: 12. Looked up from germline, CDR1 is DFQATT and CDR2 is SNEGSKA (reference sequence).

In its sample, this clonotype was seen many times. This chain joins TRBV7-2 and TRBJ1-2; 7 bases fit TRBD1. Per the germline V gene, CDR1 is SGHTA and CDR2 is FQGNSA. The CDR3 has 15 amino acids. V gave up 0 bases and J gave up 5 bases; unmatched junction bases: 6. In DNA form, the CDR3 reads TGTGCCAGCAGCTTAGCCTCAGGACAGGATTATGGCTACACCTTC. This codes for CASSLASGQDYGYTF.

The table lists this clonotype with many counts. The rearrangement uses TRBV19 and TRBJ2-1, with D hard to call. The length of the CDR3 is 14 residues. The V end was cut by 1 base, the J end by 0 bases, with 4 bases between. Germline CDR1 reads LNHDA; CDR2 reads SQIVND (reference sequence). CDR3 nucleotides: TGTGCCAGTAGTATAGGTAGCTCCTACAATGAGCAGTTCTTC. Translated, it gives CASSIGSSYNEQFF.

V is TRBV6-1 and J is TRBJ2-7; 9 bases match TRBD2. Germline trimming cut 6 bases from V and 2 bases from J; bases unmatched to any gene: 11. This CDR3 has 16 residues. Germline CDR1 and CDR2: MNHNS and SASEGT. The DNA for the CDR3 is TGTGCCAGCAGCTTCGGGCTTAGCGGGGGCACCTACGAGCAGTACTTC. Encoded protein: CASSFGLSGGTYEQYF.

The rearrangement uses TRBV4-2 and TRBJ2-7, with D perhaps matching TRBD2 (6 bases). The CDR3 is made up of 16 amino acids. V lost 0 bases to trimming and J lost 2 bases, with 14 bases between them. CDR1 LGHNA and CDR2 YNFKEQ come from the germline V gene. The CDR3 spells CASSQDHGSGAYEQYF. The CDR3 DNA is TGTGCCAGCAGCCAAGATCACGGGAGTGGGGCCTACGAGCAGTACTTC.

This clonotype came up a few times. This chain uses TRBV7-9 with TRBJ1-2; weak D call: TRBD1 (6 bases). Germline lookup yields CDR1 SEHNR and CDR2 FQNEAQ (reference sequence). This CDR3 has 13 residues. The ends were cut back, 7 bases at V and 7 bases at J, with 16 bases in the middle. The CDR3 bases are TGTGCCAGCACACCGGGGGGCCCGGCTGGCTACACCTTC. This codes for CASTPGGPAGYTF.

This clonotype was seen just once. This could be a read error, since a much larger clone is one nucleotide away. This chain uses TRBV12-3 or TRBV12-4 with TRBJ1-1, with D possibly being TRBD1 (6 bases). V lost 8 bases and J lost 4, with 14 bases in between. The CDR3 covers 13 residues. The CDR3 nucleotides read TGTGCCAGCGGGGGGGGCAGTACCACTGAAGCTTTCTTT. Its translation is CASGGGSTTEAFF.

This clonotype was picked up a small number of times. A read error may explain this, as a much larger clone is one base away. The chain combines TRBV6-1 with TRBJ2-7, with TRBD1 matching 9 bases. This CDR3 region has 13 residues. J was trimmed by 4 bases and V by 5 bases; bases with no gene match: 3. The V gene's germline CDR1 is MNHNS and CDR2 SASEGT. CDR3 DNA: TGTGCCAGCAGTCGGGACAGGGAATACGAGCAGTACTTC. The encoded protein is CASSRDREYEQYF.

This clonotype was seen repeatedly, ten times or more. The chain joins TRBV29-1 to TRBJ2-3; the D call may be TRBD1 or TRBD2 (6 bases each). The CDR3 is 13 amino acids. Germline-derived CDR1 and CDR2 are SQVTM and ANQGSEA. V gave up 4 bases and J gave up 4 bases, with 12 bases separating them. The CDR3 coding sequence is TGCAGCGTTGCCTTGGAGGGGGCAGATACGCAGTATTTT. Translated: CSVALEGADTQYF.